This TCR beta chain originates from a study of metastatic and nonmetastatic thyroid tumors. Study context: Repertoires of blood and of tissue (tumor or nodule) from malignant and benign thyroid patients were compared. Regarding the study as a whole: In blood and tumor, TCR beta diversity was reportedly significantly higher in malignant thyroid tumors than in benign nodules.

No patient received treatment before thyroid surgery. Between the trimmed V and J ends, which lost 0 bases and 2 bases, there was a span of 5 bases. The CDR3 loop spans 13 amino acids. CDR1 is MNHEY, CDR2 SVGEGT, per germline. Methods used by the authors: The study built a papillary thyroid cancer distant-metastasis classifier from CDR3 differences across clinicopathological groups. TCRdb re-called clones via MiXCR from the PCR reads. The V and J calls here are based on TCRdb, not the publication. The sample has 20,000 to 25,000 clones, 11% seen once. This clone is labeled large. Its cognate antigen is unknown.

The source is a female donor with papillary thyroid cancer or a benign thyroid nodule (not recorded which). Some clones in this sample may be carry-over from other donors' samples. The sequenced sample was blood. J is TRBJ2-7 and V is TRBV6-2 or TRBV6-3; possible D gene TRBD1, 5 bases. The CDR3 spells CASSYSDTYEQYF. CDR3 nucleotides: TGTGCCAGCAGTTACTCGGACACCTACGAGCAGTACTTC.